This T cell receptor beta chain came from a study of glioma-infiltrating T cells. Overall study findings and caveats: Very few CDR3 sequences were shared between tissue and blood.

CDR3 length equals 14 residues. V lost 4 bases, J lost 0 bases, and 7 bases lay in between. CDR1 is LGHDT, CDR2 YNNKEL, per germline (reference sequence). Using RNA template, CDR3s of TCR alpha and beta were amplified with iRepertoire arm-PCR. TCRdb used MiXCR to reprocess the multiplex PCR reads, holding one entry per CDR3 protein. Of tens of thousands of distinct CDR3 sequences listed, around 37% were seen once; the top ten hold 35% to 45%. This clonotype was found many times. Its antigen is still unknown. The chain couples TRBV3-1 to TRBJ1-5; D unclear. The specimen was glioma tissue, nonneoplastic brain tissue, or PBMCs (not recorded which). This clonotype originated in a human donor with low-grade glioma or glioblastoma, undergoing nonglioma brain surgery, or in good health (not recorded which). CDR3 coding DNA: TGTGCCAGCAGCCCCATCAATAGCAATCAGCCCCAGCATTTT. Its protein is CASSPINSNQPQHF.